This TCR beta chain was retrieved from a study of neurological immune-mediated disorders. Looked up from germline, CDR1 is MNHEY and CDR2 is SMNVEV (reference sequence). The CDR3 spans 18 residues. J gave up 0 bases and V 1 base, and 9 bases lay outside the gene matches. This clonotype showed up many times. Specified time point: longitudinal time-point 3. TCRdb re-called the 5' RACE reads with MiXCR, one entry per CDR3 protein. The sample holds fewer than 110,000 distinct CDR3 sequences, more than 10% seen once. Input material: PBMCs. This chain connects TRBV27 to TRBJ1-5; 7 bases fit TRBD1. This receptor was taken from a female donor with HTLV-1-associated myelopathy (HAM/TSP). The CDR3 loop is CASSLYRGGGYSNQPQHF. In DNA, the CDR3 is TGTGCCAGCAGTTTATACAGGGGCGGAGGTTATAGCAATCAGCCCCAGCATTTT.